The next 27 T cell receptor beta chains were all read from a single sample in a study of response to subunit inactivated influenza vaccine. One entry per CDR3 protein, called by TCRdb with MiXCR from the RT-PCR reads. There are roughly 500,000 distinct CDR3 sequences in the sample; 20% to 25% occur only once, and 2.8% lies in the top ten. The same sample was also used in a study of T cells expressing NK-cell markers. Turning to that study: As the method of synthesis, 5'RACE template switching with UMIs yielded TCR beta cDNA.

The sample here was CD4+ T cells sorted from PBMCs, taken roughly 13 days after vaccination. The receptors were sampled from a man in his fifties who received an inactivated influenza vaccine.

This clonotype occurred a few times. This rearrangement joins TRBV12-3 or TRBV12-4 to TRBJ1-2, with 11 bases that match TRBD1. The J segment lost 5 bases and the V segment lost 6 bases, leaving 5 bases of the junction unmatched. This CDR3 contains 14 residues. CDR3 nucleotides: TGTGCCAGCAGGCCCGGGACAGGGGGTTATGGCTACACCTTC. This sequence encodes CASRPGTGGYGYTF.

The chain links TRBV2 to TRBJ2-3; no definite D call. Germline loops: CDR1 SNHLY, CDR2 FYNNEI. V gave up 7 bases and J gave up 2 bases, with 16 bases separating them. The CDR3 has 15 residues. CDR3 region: CASKLRARDTDTQYF. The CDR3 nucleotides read TGTGCCAGCAAGTTACGCGCCAGAGACACAGATACGCAGTATTTT.

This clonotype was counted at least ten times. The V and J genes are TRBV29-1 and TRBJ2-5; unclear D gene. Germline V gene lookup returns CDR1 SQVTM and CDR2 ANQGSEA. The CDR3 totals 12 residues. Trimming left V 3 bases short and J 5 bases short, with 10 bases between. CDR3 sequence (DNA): TGCAGCGTTGACCACCCCTGGGAGACCCAGTACTTC. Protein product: CSVDHPWETQYF.

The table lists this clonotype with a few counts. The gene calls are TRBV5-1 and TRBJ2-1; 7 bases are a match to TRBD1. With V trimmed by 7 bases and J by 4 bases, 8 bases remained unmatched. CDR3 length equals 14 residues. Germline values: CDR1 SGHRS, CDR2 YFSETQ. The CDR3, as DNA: TGCGCCAGCGCTCCAGGGACAGCATACAATGAGCAGTTCTTC. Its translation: CASAPGTAYNEQFF.

CDR3 residues: CASSLDRPYNEQFF. CDR3 DNA: TGCGCCAGCAGCTTGGATAGGCCCTACAATGAGCAGTTCTTC. The chain uses TRBV5-1 and TRBJ2-1; D remains ambiguous. Germline lookup yields CDR1 SGHRS and CDR2 YFSETQ. The CDR3 is 14 amino acids. V lost 0 bases, J lost 2 bases, and 6 bases lay in between.

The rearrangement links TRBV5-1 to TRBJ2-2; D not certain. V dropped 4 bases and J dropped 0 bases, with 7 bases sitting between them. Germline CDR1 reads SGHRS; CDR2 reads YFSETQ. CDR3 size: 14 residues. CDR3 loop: CASSADTNTGELFF. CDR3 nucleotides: TGCGCCAGCAGCGCCGACACGAACACCGGGGAGCTGTTTTTT. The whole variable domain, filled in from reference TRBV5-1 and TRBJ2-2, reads KAGVTQTPRYLIKTRGQQVTLSCSPISGHRSVSWYQQTPGQGLQFLFEYFSETQRNKGNFPGRFSGRQFSNSRSEMNVSTLELGDSALYLCASSADTNTGELFFGEGSRLTVL.

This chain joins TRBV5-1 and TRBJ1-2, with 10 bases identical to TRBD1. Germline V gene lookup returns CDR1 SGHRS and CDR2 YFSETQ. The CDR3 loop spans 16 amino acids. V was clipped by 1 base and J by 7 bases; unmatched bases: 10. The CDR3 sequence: CASSLTTGGMGGGYTF. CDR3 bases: TGCGCCAGCAGCTTGACGACAGGGGGCATGGGTGGTGGCTACACCTTC. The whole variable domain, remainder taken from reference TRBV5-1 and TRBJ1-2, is KAGVTQTPRYLIKTRGQQVTLSCSPISGHRSVSWYQQTPGQGLQFLFEYFSETQRNKGNFPGRFSGRQFSNSRSEMNVSTLELGDSALYLCASSLTTGGMGGGYTFGSGTRLTVV.

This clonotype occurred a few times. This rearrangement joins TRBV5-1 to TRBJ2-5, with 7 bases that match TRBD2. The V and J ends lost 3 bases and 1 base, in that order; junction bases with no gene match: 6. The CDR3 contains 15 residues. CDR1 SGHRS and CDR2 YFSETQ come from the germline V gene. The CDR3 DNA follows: TGCGCCAGCAGCTCCAGCGGGACCCGCCAAGAGACCCAGTACTTC. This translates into CASSSSGTRQETQYF. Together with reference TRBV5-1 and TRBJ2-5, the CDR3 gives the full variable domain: KAGVTQTPRYLIKTRGQQVTLSCSPISGHRSVSWYQQTPGQGLQFLFEYFSETQRNKGNFPGRFSGRQFSNSRSEMNVSTLELGDSALYLCASSSSGTRQETQYFGPGTRLLVL.

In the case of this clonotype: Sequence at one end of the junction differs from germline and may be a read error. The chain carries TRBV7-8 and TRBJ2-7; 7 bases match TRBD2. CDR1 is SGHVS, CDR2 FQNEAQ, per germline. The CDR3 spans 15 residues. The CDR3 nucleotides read TGTGCCAGCAGCTTAGTTCGGGGGGACTCCTTCGAGCAGTACTTC. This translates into CASSLVRGDSFEQYF.

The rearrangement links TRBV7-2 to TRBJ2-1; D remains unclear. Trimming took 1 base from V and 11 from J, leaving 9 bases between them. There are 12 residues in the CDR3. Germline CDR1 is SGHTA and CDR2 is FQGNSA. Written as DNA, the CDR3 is TGTGCCAGCAGCTTAGGGTACGGCAAGCAGTTCTTC. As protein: CASSLGYGKQFF. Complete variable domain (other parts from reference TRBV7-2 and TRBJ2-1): GAGVSQSPSNKVTEKGKDVELRCDPISGHTALYWYRQSLGQGLEFLIYFQGNSAPDKSGLPSDRFSAERTGGSVSTLTIQRTQQEDSAVYLCASSLGYGKQFFGPGTRLTVL.

The CDR3 is CASSLGRVANNEQFF. CDR3 sequence (DNA): TGCGCCAGCAGCTTGGGCAGGGTTGCCAACAATGAGCAGTTCTTC. The chain has TRBV5-1 and TRBJ2-1, with D possibly being TRBD1 (5 bases). Trimming left V 0 bases short and J 5 bases short, with 12 bases between. CDR1 SGHRS and CDR2 YFSETQ come from the germline V gene. The CDR3 totals 15 residues.

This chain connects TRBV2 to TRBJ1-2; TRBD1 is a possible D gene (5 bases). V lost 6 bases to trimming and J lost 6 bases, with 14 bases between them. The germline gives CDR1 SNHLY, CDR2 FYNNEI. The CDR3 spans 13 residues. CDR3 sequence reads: CASRLYQGNGYTF. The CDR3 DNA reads TGTGCCAGCAGATTGTATCAGGGAAATGGCTACACCTTC.

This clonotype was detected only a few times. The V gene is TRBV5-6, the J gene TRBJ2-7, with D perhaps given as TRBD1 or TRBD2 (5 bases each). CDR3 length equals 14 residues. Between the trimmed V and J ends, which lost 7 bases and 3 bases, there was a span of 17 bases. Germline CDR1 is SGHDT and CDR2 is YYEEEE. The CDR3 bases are TGTGCCAGCGGCCGGGACCAGAGCATCTACGAGCAGTACTTC. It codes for CASGRDQSIYEQYF.

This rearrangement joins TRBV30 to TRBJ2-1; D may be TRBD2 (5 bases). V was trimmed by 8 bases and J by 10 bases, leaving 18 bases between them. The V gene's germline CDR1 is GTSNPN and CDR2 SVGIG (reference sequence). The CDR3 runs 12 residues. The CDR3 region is CALGRPSGEQFF. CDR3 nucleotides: TGTGCCCTGGGGAGACCCTCGGGCGAGCAGTTCTTC.

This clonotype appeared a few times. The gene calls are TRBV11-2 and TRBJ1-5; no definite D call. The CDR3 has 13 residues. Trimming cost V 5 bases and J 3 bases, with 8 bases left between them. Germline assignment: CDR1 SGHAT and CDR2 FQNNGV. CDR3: CASSIGYNQPQHF. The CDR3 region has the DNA TGTGCCAGCAGCATAGGGTACAATCAGCCCCAGCATTTT. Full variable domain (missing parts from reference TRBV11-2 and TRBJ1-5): EAGVAQSPRYKIIEKRQSVAFWCNPISGHATLYWYQQILGQGPKLLIQFQNNGVVDDSQLPKDRFSAERLKGVDSTLKIQPAKLEDSAVYLCASSIGYNQPQHFGDGTRLSIL.

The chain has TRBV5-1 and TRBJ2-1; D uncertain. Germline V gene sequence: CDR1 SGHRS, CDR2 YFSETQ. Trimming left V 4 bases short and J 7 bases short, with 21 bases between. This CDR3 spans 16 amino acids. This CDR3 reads CASSPRVGASSNEQFF. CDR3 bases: TGCGCCAGCAGCCCCCGGGTTGGAGCTTCCTCTAATGAGCAGTTCTTC. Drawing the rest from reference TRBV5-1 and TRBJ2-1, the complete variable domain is KAGVTQTPRYLIKTRGQQVTLSCSPISGHRSVSWYQQTPGQGLQFLFEYFSETQRNKGNFPGRFSGRQFSNSRSEMNVSTLELGDSALYLCASSPRVGASSNEQFFGPGTRLTVL.

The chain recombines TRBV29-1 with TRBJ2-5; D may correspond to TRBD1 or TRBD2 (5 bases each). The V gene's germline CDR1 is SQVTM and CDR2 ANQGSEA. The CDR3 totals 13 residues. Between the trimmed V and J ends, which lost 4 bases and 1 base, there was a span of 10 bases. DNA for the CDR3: TGCAGCGTTGCCGGGACGACCCAAGAGACCCAGTACTTC. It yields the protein CSVAGTTQETQYF.

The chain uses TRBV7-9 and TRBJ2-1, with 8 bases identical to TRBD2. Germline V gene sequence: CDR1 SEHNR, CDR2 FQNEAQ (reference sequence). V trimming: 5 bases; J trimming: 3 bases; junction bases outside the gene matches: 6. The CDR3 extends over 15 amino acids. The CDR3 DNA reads TGTGCCAGCAGCCGGGGGGGAGTAGGCTACAATGAGCAGTTCTTC. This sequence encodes CASSRGGVGYNEQFF.

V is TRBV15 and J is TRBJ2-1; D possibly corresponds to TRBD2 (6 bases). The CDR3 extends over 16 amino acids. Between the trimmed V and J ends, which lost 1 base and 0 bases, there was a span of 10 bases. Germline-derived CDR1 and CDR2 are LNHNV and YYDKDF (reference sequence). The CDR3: CATSRGYGSSYNEQFF. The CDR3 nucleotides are TGTGCCACCAGCAGAGGGTACGGGAGCTCCTACAATGAGCAGTTCTTC.

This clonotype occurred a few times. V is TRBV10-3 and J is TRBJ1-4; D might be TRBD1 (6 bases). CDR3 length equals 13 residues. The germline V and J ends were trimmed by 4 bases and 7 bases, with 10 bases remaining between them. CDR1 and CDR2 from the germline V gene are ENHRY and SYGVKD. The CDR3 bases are TGTGCCATCAGTGTACAGGGAGGTGAAAAACTGTTTTTT. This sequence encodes CAISVQGGEKLFF.

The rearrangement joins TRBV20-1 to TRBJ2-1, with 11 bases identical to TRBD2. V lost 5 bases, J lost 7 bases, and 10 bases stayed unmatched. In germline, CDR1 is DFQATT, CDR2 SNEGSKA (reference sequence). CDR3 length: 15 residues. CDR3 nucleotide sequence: TGCAGTGCTGTTCATAGCGGGAGGGCCAGGAATGAGCAGTTCTTC. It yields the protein CSAVHSGRARNEQFF.

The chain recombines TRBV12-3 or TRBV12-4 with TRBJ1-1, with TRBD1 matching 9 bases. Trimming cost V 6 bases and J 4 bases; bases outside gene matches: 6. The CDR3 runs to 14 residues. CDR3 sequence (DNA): TGTGCCAGCAGGGGACAGGGCGCGGCCACTGAAGCTTTCTTT. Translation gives CASRGQGAATEAFF.

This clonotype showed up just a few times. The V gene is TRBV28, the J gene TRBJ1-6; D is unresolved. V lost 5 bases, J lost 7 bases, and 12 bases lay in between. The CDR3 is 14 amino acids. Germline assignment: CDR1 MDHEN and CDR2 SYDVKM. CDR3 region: CASSGPLANSPLHF. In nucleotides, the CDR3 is TGTGCCAGCAGTGGCCCCTTGGCCAATTCACCCCTCCACTTT.

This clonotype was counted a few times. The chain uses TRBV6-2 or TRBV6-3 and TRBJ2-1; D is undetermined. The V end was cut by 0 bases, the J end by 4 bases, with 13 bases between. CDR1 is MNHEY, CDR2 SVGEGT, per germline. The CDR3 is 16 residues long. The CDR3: CASSYSPRPRYNEQFF. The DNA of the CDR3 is TGTGCCAGCAGTTACTCGCCGCGGCCTAGATACAATGAGCAGTTCTTC.

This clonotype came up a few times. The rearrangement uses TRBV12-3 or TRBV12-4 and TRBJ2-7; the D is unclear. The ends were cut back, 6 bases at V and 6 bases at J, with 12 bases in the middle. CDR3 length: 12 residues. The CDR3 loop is CASSSRSTEQYF. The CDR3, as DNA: TGTGCCAGCAGCTCCCGTAGCACCGAGCAGTACTTC.

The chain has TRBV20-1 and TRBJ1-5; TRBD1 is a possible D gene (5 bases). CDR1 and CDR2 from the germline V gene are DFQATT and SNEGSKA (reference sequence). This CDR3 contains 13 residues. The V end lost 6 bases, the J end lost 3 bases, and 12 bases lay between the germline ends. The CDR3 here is CSARRGINQPQHF. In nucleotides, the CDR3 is TGCAGTGCCAGACGGGGGATCAATCAGCCCCAGCATTTT.

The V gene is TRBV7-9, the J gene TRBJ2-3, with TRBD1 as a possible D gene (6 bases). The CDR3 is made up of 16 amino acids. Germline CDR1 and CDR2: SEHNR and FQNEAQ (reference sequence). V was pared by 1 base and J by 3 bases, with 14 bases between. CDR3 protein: CASSLDARGGTDTQYF. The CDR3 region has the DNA TGTGCCAGCAGCTTAGACGCAAGAGGGGGTACAGATACGCAGTATTTT.